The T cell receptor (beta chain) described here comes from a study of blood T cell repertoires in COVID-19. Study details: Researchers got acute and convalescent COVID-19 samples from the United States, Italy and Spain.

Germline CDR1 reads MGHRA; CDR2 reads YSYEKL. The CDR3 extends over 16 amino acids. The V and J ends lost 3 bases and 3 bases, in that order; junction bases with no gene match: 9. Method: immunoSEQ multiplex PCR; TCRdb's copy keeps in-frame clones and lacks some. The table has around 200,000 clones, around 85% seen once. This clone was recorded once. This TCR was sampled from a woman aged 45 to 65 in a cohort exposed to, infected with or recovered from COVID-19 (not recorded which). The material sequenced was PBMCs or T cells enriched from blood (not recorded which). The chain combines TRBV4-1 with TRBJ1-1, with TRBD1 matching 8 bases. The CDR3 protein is CASSHTGGMFDTEAFF. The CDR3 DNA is TGCGCCAGCAGCCATACAGGGGGAATGTTTGACACTGAAGCTTTCTTT.